The clone carrying this T cell receptor (beta chain) has a handful of counts. Its cognate antigen is unknown. V lost 1 base, J lost 3 bases, and 7 bases lay in between. CDR3 length: 14 residues. Germline V CDR1 and CDR2: LNHDA, SQIVND (reference sequence). The sample comes from a study of T-cell memory formation after mild COVID-19. The study, taken as a whole, reports: CD8+ contracting clones occupied EMRA, while CD4+ ones occupied mainly CM and EM. Day 15 to 85 contracting clones showed balanced CD4/CD8; later expanders leaned CD4+. In second-wave clones peaking day 37, SARS-CoV-2 specificity remained unconfirmed.

Via MiXCR, TCRdb re-called the 5' RACE reads, giving one row per CDR3 protein. The table has 450,000 or so distinct CDR3 sequences, approximately 25% seen once. The chain links TRBV19 to TRBJ2-1, with D unresolved. The source of this sequence is an adult woman who had mild COVID-19 (a few samples of this study predate the infection). Cell type and time point are not known. Sequenced: PBMCs or a T cell subset sorted from them (not recorded which). CDR3 DNA: TGTGCCAGTAGTATAGCAGATAGCTACAATGAGCAGTTCTTC. It yields the protein CASSIADSYNEQFF.